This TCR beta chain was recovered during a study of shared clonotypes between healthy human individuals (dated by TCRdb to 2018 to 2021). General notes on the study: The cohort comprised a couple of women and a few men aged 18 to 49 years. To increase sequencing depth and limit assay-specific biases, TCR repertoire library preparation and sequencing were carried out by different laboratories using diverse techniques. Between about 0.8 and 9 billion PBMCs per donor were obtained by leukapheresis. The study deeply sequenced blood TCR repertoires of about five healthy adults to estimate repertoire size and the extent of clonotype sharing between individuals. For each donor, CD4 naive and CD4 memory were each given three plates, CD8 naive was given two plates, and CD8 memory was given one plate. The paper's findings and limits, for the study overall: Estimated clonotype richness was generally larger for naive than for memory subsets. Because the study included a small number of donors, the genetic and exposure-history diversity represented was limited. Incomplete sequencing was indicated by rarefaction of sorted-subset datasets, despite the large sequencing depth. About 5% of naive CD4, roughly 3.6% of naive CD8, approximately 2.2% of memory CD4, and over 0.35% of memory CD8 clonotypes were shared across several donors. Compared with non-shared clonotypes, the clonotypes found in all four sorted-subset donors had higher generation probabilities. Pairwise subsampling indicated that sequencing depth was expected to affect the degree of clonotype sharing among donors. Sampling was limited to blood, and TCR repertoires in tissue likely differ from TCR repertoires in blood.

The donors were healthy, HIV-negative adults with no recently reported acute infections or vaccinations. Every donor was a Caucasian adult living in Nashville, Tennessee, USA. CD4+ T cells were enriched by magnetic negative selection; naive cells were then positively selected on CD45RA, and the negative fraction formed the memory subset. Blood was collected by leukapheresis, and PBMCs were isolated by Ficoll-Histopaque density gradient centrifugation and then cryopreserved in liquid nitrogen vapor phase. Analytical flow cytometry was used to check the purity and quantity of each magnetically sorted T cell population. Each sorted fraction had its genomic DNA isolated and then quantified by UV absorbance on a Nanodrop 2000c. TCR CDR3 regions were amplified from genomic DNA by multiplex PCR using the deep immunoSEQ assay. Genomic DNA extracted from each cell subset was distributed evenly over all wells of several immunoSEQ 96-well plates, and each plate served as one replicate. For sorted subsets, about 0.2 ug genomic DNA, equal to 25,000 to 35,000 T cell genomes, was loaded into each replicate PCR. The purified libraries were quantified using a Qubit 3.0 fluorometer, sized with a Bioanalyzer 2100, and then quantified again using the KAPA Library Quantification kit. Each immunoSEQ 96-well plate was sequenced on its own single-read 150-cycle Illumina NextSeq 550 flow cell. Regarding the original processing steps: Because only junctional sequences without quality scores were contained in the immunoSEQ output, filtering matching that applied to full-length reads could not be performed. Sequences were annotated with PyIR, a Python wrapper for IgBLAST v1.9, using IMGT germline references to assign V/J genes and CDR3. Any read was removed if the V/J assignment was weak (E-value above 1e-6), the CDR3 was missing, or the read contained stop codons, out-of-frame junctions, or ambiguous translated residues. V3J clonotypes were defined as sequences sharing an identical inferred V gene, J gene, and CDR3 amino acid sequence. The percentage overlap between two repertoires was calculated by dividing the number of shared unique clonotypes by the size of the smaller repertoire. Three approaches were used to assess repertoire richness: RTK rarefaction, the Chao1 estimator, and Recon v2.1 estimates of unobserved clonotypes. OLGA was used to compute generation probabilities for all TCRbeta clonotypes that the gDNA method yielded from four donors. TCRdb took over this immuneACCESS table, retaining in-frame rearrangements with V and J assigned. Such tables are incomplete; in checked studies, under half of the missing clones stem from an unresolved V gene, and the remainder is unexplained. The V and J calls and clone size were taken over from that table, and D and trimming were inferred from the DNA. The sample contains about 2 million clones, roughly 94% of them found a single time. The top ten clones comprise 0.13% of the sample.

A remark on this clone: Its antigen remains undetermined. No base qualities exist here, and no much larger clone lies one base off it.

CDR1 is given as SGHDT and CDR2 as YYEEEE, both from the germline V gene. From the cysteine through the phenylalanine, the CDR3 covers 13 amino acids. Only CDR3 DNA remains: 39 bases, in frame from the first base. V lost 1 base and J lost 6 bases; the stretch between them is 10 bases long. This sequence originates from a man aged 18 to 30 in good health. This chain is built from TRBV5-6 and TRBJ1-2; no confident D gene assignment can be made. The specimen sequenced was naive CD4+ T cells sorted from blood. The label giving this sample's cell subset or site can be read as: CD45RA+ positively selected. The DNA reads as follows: TGTGCCAGCAGCTTGTTTAGAGATCATGGCTACACCTTC. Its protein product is CASSLFRDHGYTF.